This T cell receptor (beta chain) was identified in a study of multiple sclerosis patients with progressive multifocal leukoencephalopathy (dated by TCRdb to between 2018 and 2020). The study in broad terms: Peripheral T and B cells were examined in MS patients who went on to develop PML (4 under natalizumab, 1 after alemtuzumab) as well as in treated patients who did not. Longitudinal follow-up was performed in two natalizumab-treated patients who later developed PML, from before therapy through 6 and 12 months to PML onset. The goal was to find JC virus-specific or public T-cell expansions that arose at the time of PML onset. Summary of the overall study and its limitations: Although TRB clones above 0.5% frequency turned up only in PML patients, the clones expanded at PML onset were already present before and during natalizumab therapy. Most PML patients had lower normalized Shannon entropy, suggesting less diverse TRB repertoires, while values in the natalizumab-treated controls sat near 1. Because the cohort was small and descriptive, it remained unclear whether the findings reflect JC virus infection or general immunocompromise. The analysis covered only peripheral blood, although cerebrospinal fluid or brain lymphocytes might be more informative for natalizumab-associated PML. At the time PML developed, no common TRBV or TRBJ gene usage or preferential TRBV-TRBJ pairings were detected.

V is pared back by 2 bases and J by 12 bases, with 16 bases lying between the germline termini. Looking up the germline V gene (reference sequence) yields CDR1 GTSNPN and CDR2 SVGIG. The CDR3 measures 12 amino acids from cysteine to phenylalanine. Solely the CDR3 DNA is kept, with 36 bases framed from the first base. Read against the paper, the sample's time point label means: time of PML onset. The sample's treatment or condition label, decoded: on natalizumab therapy at sampling. Diagnosis of PML was based on clinical and MRI findings and confirmed by finding JC virus DNA in cerebrospinal fluid. In the natalizumab-treated patients, PML was found to develop after between roughly 15 and 60 months of natalizumab therapy. Every listed patient had received interferon beta before, and every PML patient was female. T3 blood samples were collected at the time of PML onset. Isolation of peripheral blood mononuclear cells was performed by Ficoll-Hypaque density gradient centrifugation.

In its sample, this clone was seen once. No antigen is known for it. Base qualities are not at hand, and no much larger clone is one base apart. The immunoSEQ two-step multiplex PCR at survey-level depth was used to amplify TRB CDR3 regions from genomic DNA. Each PCR was spiked with synthetic inline TR CDR3 controls spanning all V-J pairings to estimate template counts and remove amplification bias. Reads went through processing to reduce amplification and sequencing bias, and quantification was done against synthetic TR CDR3 analogs. The paper's processing steps were these. Raw data were processed in ImmunoSEQ Analyzer, with out-of-frame sequences and CDR3s containing stop codons removed, and gene names were assigned according to IMGT nomenclature. Repertoire diversity was summarized as normalized Shannon entropy, defined as 1 minus Pielou's evenness. Two TRB sequences were counted as identical only if the two sequences had the same V gene, J gene and CDR3. Public PML clonotypes were CDR3s found in two or more PML-onset samples but not found earlier, in controls, or in public databases. Skylign with the observed count method was used to analyze CDR3 amino acid composition at each position. TCRdb took this table from immuneACCESS and kept in-frame rearrangements with V and J called. Such tables lack part of the clones; where checked against another copy, unresolved V genes explain under half of the gap, and the rest is unexplained. V and J calls and clone size are those listed in that table; D and trimming were worked out from the DNA. Counted in this sample were tens of thousands of clones; approximately 85% of them appeared once. The top ten clonotypes cover roughly 12% of the sample.

The origin of this receptor is a woman in her 30s with progressive multifocal leukoencephalopathy. The chain is encoded by TRBV30 joined to TRBJ1-2, with TRBD1 perhaps the D gene, on 5 matching bases. This material consisted of PBMCs, taken from a patient treated with natalizumab. CDR3 region: CAWSLPGTQDTF. The DNA reads as follows: TGTGCCTGGAGTCTCCCCGGGACTCAGGACACCTTC.